This TCR beta chain comes out of a study of response to subunit inactivated influenza vaccine. Points from the study as a whole: A suggestion made by the authors is that each seasonal influenza vaccination recruits few new T cells.

V lost 1 base and J lost 2, with 11 bases in between. The CDR3 has 15 residues. Germline CDR1 reads SGHRS; CDR2 reads YFSETQ. Using its own MiXCR run on the RT-PCR reads, TCRdb lists one record per CDR3 protein. The sample has under 850,000 distinct CDR3 sequences; 15% to 20% are singletons. This clonotype occurred a few times. The target antigen is unknown. The sample consisted of PBMCs from blood, taken 5 days after vaccination. This chain connects TRBV5-1 to TRBJ2-3; a weak D match, TRBD1 (6 bases). The clonotype originates from a man aged 45 to 65 who received an inactivated influenza vaccine. The CDR3 nucleotides are TGCGCCAGCAGCTTGTCCGGGACATACACAGATACGCAGTATTTT. This codes for CASSLSGTYTDTQYF. Full variable domain (rest looked up from reference TRBV5-1 and TRBJ2-3): KAGVTQTPRYLIKTRGQQVTLSCSPISGHRSVSWYQQTPGQGLQFLFEYFSETQRNKGNFPGRFSGRQFSNSRSEMNVSTLELGDSALYLCASSLSGTYTDTQYFGPGTRLTVL.